What follows is one T cell receptor (beta chain) and its context. Its antigen remains unidentified. This entry is derived from a study of T cell responses to AZD1222 COVID-19 vaccine. Study-wide findings and caveats: All repertoire sampling was performed exclusively after the peak T cell response. Only 5 or 6 people who got AZD1222 tested seropositive at baseline. Mostly white British, mostly female donors; authors suggested clonal diversity may be underestimated.

Sequenced by immunoSEQ multiplex PCR; TCRdb stores in-frame clones only, minus some. This table holds approximately 150,000 clones, 88% found once. This CDR3 is built from 15 residues. V was clipped by 7 bases and J by 2 bases, with 19 bases between them. Germline V gene lookup returns CDR1 SQVTM and CDR2 ANQGSEA. This chain joins TRBV29-1 and TRBJ2-3; maybe TRBD2 (7 bases). The origin of this receptor is an adult in good health. The starting material was peripheral blood, obtained on day 0 of MenACWY control vaccination. DNA of the CDR3: TGCAGCGCCTCCAGAGGGGGGGATGCCACAGATACGCAGTATTTT. Its translation: CSASRGGDATDTQYF.